The rows below give T cell receptor beta chains drawn from one sample of a study of T-cell reconstitution after alpha-beta-depleted transplantation in children. TCRdb independently ran MiXCR on the PCR reads; one entry per CDR3 protein. The table lists about 110,000 distinct CDR3 sequences, about a tenth of them singletons. The specimen was PBMCs from the stem cell graft donor, collected from the stem cell graft. The receptors stem from a human donor who donated a stem cell graft to a child with acute lymphoblastic leukemia. The CDR3 runs from the conserved cysteine through the conserved F or W. A D gene is named only where the DNA matches it firmly. Size is stated for part of the rows, as once, few or many counts, or as a class when the clone is expanded.

.	TRBV29-1	TRBJ2-3	many	13	TGCAGTGTTCAGGGGAGGGCCACAGATACGCAGTATTTT	CSVQGRATDTQYF
.	TRBV7-2	TRBJ2-1	many	13	TGTGCCAGCAGCACCGGGGGTAGCGGTGAGCAGTTCTTC	CASSTGGSGEQFF
.	TRBV5-1	TRBJ2-1	many	14	TGCGCCAGCAGCTTCAACGATCTCTACAATGAGCAGTTCTTC	CASSFNDLYNEQFF
.	TRBV10-3	TRBJ2-7	many	16	TGTGCCATCAGTGGCCCGAGGGAGCTCTCTCTCTACGAGCAGTACTTC	CAISGPRELSLYEQYF
.	TRBV20-1	TRBJ1-6	many	15	TGCAGTGCTAGAGAGGGGCGTCCAGAGAATTCACCCCTCCACTTT	CSAREGRPENSPLHF
TRBD1	TRBV12-3/TRBV12-4	TRBJ1-4	many	16	TGTGCCAGCAGTTCCGGGACAGGGCTCATTAATGAAAAACTGTTTTTT	CASSSGTGLINEKLFF
TRBD1	TRBV4-3	TRBJ1-1	many	15	TGCGCCAGCAGCTCCCAACAGGGGGGGAACACTGAAGCTTTCTTT	CASSSQQGGNTEAFF
.	TRBV9	TRBJ1-6	many	18	TGTGCCAGCAGCGTCACGGACGGGGGCTATAATTGGGATTCACCCCTCCACTTT	CASSVTDGGYNWDSPLHF
.	TRBV6-5	TRBJ1-5	many	19	TGTGCCAGCAGTTGTCAGAGAGGGCTTGAGCTCGATAGCAATCAGCCCCAGCATTTT	CASSCQRGLELDSNQPQHF
.	TRBV30	TRBJ1-2	many	14	TGTGCCTGGAGATTCTTCGGGGCCGGGGATGGCTACACCTTC	CAWRFFGAGDGYTF
.	TRBV2	TRBJ2-5	many	14	TGTGCCAGCCTCAGATCGACAGCGTCAGAGACCCAGTACTTC	CASLRSTASETQYF
.	TRBV5-1	TRBJ1-1	many	13	TGCGCCAGCAGCTTGTTCAGTGACACTGAAGCTTTCTTT	CASSLFSDTEAFF
.	TRBV6-5	TRBJ2-2	many	15	TGTGCCAGCAGTTATTTACAGGGAAACACCGGGGAGCTGTTTTTT	CASSYLQGNTGELFF
.	TRBV6-5	TRBJ2-5	many	15	TGTGCCAGCAGTTACTCGCAGGGGCGCAGGGAGACCCAGTACTTC	CASSYSQGRRETQYF
TRBD1	TRBV20-1	TRBJ2-3	many	18	TGCAGTGCTAGAGGCCATATCCGGGACAGGGGAGATACAGATACGCAGTATTTT	CSARGHIRDRGDTDTQYF
.	TRBV20-1	TRBJ2-7	many	13	TGCAGTGCTAGCGCGCCGGGAGTTTACGAGCAGTACTTC	CSASAPGVYEQYF
.	TRBV12-3/TRBV12-4	TRBJ2-7	many	13	TGTGCCAGCACCCTAACGGGATCCTACGAGCAGTACTTC	CASTLTGSYEQYF
.	TRBV9	TRBJ2-2	many	15	TGTGCCAGCAGCCTGGACACAAGAACAACCGGGGAGCTGTTTTTT	CASSLDTRTTGELFF
TRBD1	TRBV9	TRBJ1-1	many	18	TGTGCCAGCAGCGGTCCGGGACAGGTTCTCAAGGGGGGCACTGAAGCTTTCTTT	CASSGPGQVLKGGTEAFF
.	TRBV19	TRBJ2-3	many	13	TGTGCCAGTAGTCCTCGGACAGTACATACGCAGTATTTT	CASSPRTVHTQYF
.	TRBV20-1	TRBJ2-7	many	12	TGCAGTGCTAGAGACGGAAACTACGAGCAGTACTTC	CSARDGNYEQYF
TRBD1	TRBV29-1	TRBJ1-3	many	15	TGCAGCGCCGGGGGACAGGGAGCAACTGGAAACACCATATATTTT	CSAGGQGATGNTIYF
.	TRBV5-1	TRBJ2-3	many	14	TGCGCCAGTACGCCAGGGGCTAGCACAGATACGCAGTATTTT	CASTPGASTDTQYF
.	TRBV5-1	TRBJ2-4	many	17	TGCGCCAGCAGCCCGGGACACCCCCAGGGAGCCAAAAACATTCAGTACTTC	CASSPGHPQGAKNIQYF
.	TRBV7-2	TRBJ2-1	few	10	TGTGCCAGCGGACAAGGGCTCCAGTTCTTC	CASGQGLQFF
.	TRBV25-1	TRBJ2-1	many	10	TGTGCCAGCAGTGAGGGGGGTTCGCTCTTC	CASSEGGSLF
.	TRBV11-2	TRBJ2-7	many	13	TGTGCCAGCAGCTTGACAGCTGACTACGAGCAGTACTTC	CASSLTADYEQYF
.	TRBV10-3	TRBJ1-5	many	13	TGTGCCATCAGTGCATCGGGCAATCAGCCCCAGCATTTT	CAISASGNQPQHF
.	TRBV5-1	TRBJ1-6	many	15	TGCGCCAGCAGCTCCGGCGGGGGTGGCTGGTCACCCCTCCACTTT	CASSSGGGGWSPLHF
TRBD2	TRBV15	TRBJ2-2	many	19	TGTGCCACCAGCCAGAGGGACTCTAGCGGGAGGGCCTACACCGGGGAGCTGTTTTTT	CATSQRDSSGRAYTGELFF
.	TRBV20-1	TRBJ1-2	many	13	TGCAGTGCCGATATTCCGATTAACTATGGCTACACCTTC	CSADIPINYGYTF
.	TRBV7-9	TRBJ1-4	many	13	TGTGCCAGCCGCCTAGGGGGGGATGAAAAACTGTTTTTT	CASRLGGDEKLFF
TRBD2	TRBV20-1	TRBJ2-1	many	15	TGCAGTGCCTTCGGGACTACGAGCTCCTACAATGAGCAGTTCTTC	CSAFGTTSSYNEQFF
.	TRBV27	TRBJ2-1	many	15	TGTGCCAGCAGTTTATCTGGACCCCTACTCGCTGAGCAGTTCTTC	CASSLSGPLLAEQFF
.	TRBV24-1	TRBJ2-2	many	15	TGTGCCACCAGTGATTTTCGGAGTGGGAGCGGGGAGCTGTTTTTT	CATSDFRSGSGELFF
TRBD1	TRBV5-4	TRBJ2-3	few	16	TGTGCCAGCAGCACATTGGGACAGGGGCGCAAAGATACGCAGTATTTT	CASSTLGQGRKDTQYF
TRBD1	TRBV6-1	TRBJ1-6	many	16	TGTGCCAGCAGCAGACAGGGACGGAGCTCAAATTCACCCCTCCACTTT	CASSRQGRSSNSPLHF
.	TRBV5-1	TRBJ1-1	many	14	TGCGCCAGCAGCTTGGGGCAGGGGAATCCTGAAGCTTTCTTT	CASSLGQGNPEAFF
.	TRBV20-1	TRBJ1-1	.	15	TGCAGTGCTACTCAGTTGGGGACGGGGAACACTGAAGCTTTCTTT	CSATQLGTGNTEAFF
TRBD2	TRBV7-2	TRBJ2-3	once	17	TGTGCCAGCAGCCCCCGGGGCTCTAGCGGGGCCACAGATACGCAGTATTTT	CASSPRGSSGATDTQYF
TRBD1	TRBV6-6	TRBJ1-1	many	12	TGTGCCACCCAGGGGGCCGAGACTGAAGCTTTCTTT	CATQGAETEAFF
.	TRBV7-6	TRBJ2-7	.	14	TGTGCCAGCAGCTTAACCCCTTGGGGATACGAGCAGTACTTC	CASSLTPWGYEQYF
.	TRBV20-1	TRBJ2-7	many	14	TGCAGTGCCCCCTTGGCGGGGCCCTCCTACGAGCAGTACTTC	CSAPLAGPSYEQYF
.	TRBV11-2	TRBJ1-1	many	13	TGTGCCAGCAGCTTCAGCAGGAACACTGAAGCTTTCTTT	CASSFSRNTEAFF
TRBD2	TRBV6-2/TRBV6-3	TRBJ2-7	many	15	TGTGCCAGCAGTCTCACTAGCGGGAGCTCCCACGAGCAGTACTTC	CASSLTSGSSHEQYF
.	TRBV5-1	TRBJ2-7	many	21	TGCGCCAGCAGCTTTCCGGGTACTGGGGGACTGGTACTGGGCAGGTCCTACGAGCAGTACTTC	CASSFPGTGGLVLGRSYEQYF
.	TRBV29-1	TRBJ2-7	many	12	TGCAGCGTCCTCGGACAGCTCTACGAGCAGTACTTC	CSVLGQLYEQYF
TRBD1	TRBV20-1	TRBJ2-1	many	15	TGCAGTGCTAGAGATCCGGGACAGGGTTCGGATGAGCAGTTCTTC	CSARDPGQGSDEQFF
.	TRBV12-3/TRBV12-4	TRBJ1-4	many	16	TGTGCCAGCAGTCACAAAATGGGGGCAACTAATGAAAAACTGTTTTTT	CASSHKMGATNEKLFF
.	TRBV25-1	TRBJ2-7	many	13	TGTGCCAGCAGTGAGGGGAGTCACCTCGAGCAGTACTTC	CASSEGSHLEQYF
.	TRBV6-2/TRBV6-3	TRBJ2-5	.	14	TGTGCCAGCAGTTACCCGGCTTCCTTTGAGACCCAGTACTTC	CASSYPASFETQYF
.	TRBV28	TRBJ2-3	many	11	TGTGCCAGCAGTTATCGGGGGACGCAGTATTTT	CASSYRGTQYF
.	TRBV5-1	TRBJ2-7	many	15	TGCGCCAGCAGCTTGGAGGGCAGGGGAGTCAACGAGCAGTACTTC	CASSLEGRGVNEQYF
TRBD1	TRBV7-9	TRBJ1-5	many	16	TGTGCCAGCAGCTTAGGTCAGGGGGTACGCAATCAGCCCCAGCATTTT	CASSLGQGVRNQPQHF